This T cell receptor (beta chain) came from a study of shared clonotypes between healthy human individuals. Regarding the study as a whole: It was the non-shared clonotypes that had lower generation probabilities than clonotypes shared by all four donors. How much donors shared clonotypes was expected to be affected by sequencing depth.

The CDR3 length is 21 residues. CDR1 SGDLS and CDR2 YYNGEE come from the germline V gene. Trimming cost V 0 bases and J 0 bases; bases outside gene matches: 16. With regard to this clone: Its antigen is currently unknown.

As originally analysed: ImmunoSEQ output lacked quality scores and full-length reads, limiting matched filtering. Profiling relied on immunoSEQ multiplex PCR, and the TCRdb table lists in-frame clones only, not all of them. Clone size and V and J calls were adopted from that table, with D and trimming inferred from the DNA. The sample lists millions of clones, around nine tenths seen once, with more than 0.12% in the top ten. The chain links TRBV9 to TRBJ2-1; 9 bases agree with TRBD2. The receptor's source is a man younger than 30 in good health. The material sequenced was naive CD4+ T cells sorted from blood. The subset: CD45RA+ positively selected. The CDR3 spells CASSVGTRDSSGADSYNEQFF. Here the CDR3 DNA reads TGTGCCAGCAGCGTAGGGACCCGGGACTCTAGCGGGGCTGACTCCTACAATGAGCAGTTCTTC.